This T cell receptor beta chain was captured by sequencing in a study of T cell repertoires and HLA-DP antigens. Regarding the study as a whole: Against both alloantigens, CD137+ clonality was similar, approximately 0.41.

CD4+ T cells were isolated untouched, approximately 98% pure. The trim removed 0 bases at V and 0 bases at J, leaving 7 bases unmatched. The CDR3 length is 18 residues. Looked up from germline, CDR1 is SEHNR and CDR2 is FQNEAQ (reference sequence). Assay used: immunoSEQ multiplex PCR; TCRdb lists only in-frame clones, some missing. The sample includes about 110,000 clones, nearly 95% seen only once; the top ten take approximately 0.25%. Details on this clone: Its antigen remains unidentified.

This receptor was taken from a woman under 30 in good health and CMV-seronegative. The sequenced material came from CD4+ T cells from PBMCs. The chain links TRBV7-9 to TRBJ2-1; 8 bases are a match to TRBD2. In DNA, the CDR3 is TGTGCCAGCAGCTTAGCGGTATCAGCGGGGGCCTCCTACAATGAGCAGTTCTTC. Residues: CASSLAVSAGASYNEQFF.